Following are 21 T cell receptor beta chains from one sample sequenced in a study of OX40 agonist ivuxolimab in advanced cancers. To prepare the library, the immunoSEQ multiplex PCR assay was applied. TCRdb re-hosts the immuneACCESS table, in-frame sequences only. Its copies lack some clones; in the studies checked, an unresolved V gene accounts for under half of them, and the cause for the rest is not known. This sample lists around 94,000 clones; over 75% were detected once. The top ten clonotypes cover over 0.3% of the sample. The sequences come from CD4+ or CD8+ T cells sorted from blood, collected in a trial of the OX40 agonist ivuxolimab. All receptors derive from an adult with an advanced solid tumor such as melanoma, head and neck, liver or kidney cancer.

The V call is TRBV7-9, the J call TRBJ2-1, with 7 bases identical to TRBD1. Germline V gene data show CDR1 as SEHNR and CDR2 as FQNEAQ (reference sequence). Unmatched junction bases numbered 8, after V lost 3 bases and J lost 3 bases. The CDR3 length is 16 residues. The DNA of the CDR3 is TGTGCCAGCAGCTTCCCCCGCCAGGGGGTCTACAATGAGCAGTTCTTC. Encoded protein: CASSFPRQGVYNEQFF.

CDR3 bases: TGTGCCAGCAGTCTTAGCGGGGGGCAGCAGTTCTTC. Translating gives CASSLSGGQQFF. The chain combines TRBV6-1 with TRBJ2-1; TRBD2 matches at 10 bases. Trimming at V came to 5 bases and at J to 11 bases, leaving 3 bases not matched to a gene. This CDR3 region has 12 residues. Germline CDR1 reads MNHNS; CDR2 reads SASEGT.

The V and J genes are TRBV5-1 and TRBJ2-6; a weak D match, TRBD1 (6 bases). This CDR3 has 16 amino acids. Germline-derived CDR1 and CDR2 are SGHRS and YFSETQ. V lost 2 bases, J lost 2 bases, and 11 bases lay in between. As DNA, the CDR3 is TGCGCCAGCAGCTTCAACAGGGATCCTGGGGCCAACGTCCTGACTTTC. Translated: CASSFNRDPGANVLTF.

CDR3 residues: CAISEAGGRPGELFF. CDR3 DNA sequence: TGTGCCATCAGTGAGGCGGGGGGCCGACCCGGGGAGCTGTTTTTT. The gene calls are TRBV10-3 and TRBJ2-2; 8 nucleotides match TRBD2. The J segment lost 6 bases and the V segment lost 2 bases, leaving 5 bases of the junction unmatched. Germline CDR1 is ENHRY and CDR2 is SYGVKD. CDR3 size: 15 residues.

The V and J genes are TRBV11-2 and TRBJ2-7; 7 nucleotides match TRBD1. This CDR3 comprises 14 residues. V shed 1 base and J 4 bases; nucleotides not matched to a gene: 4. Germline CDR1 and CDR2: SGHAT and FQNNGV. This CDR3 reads CASSLGRQGYEQYF. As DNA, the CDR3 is TGTGCCAGCAGCTTAGGGCGACAGGGATACGAGCAGTACTTC.

The CDR3 nucleotides read TGTGCCAGCCTTACCCCGGGGGGCTATGGCTACACCTTC. Translated, it gives CASLTPGGYGYTF. The chain links TRBV19 to TRBJ1-2; D may be TRBD1 (5 bases). The germline gives CDR1 LNHDA, CDR2 SQIVND (reference sequence). With 9 bases removed from V and 4 bases from J, the gap between germline ends came to 15 bases. The CDR3 totals 13 residues.

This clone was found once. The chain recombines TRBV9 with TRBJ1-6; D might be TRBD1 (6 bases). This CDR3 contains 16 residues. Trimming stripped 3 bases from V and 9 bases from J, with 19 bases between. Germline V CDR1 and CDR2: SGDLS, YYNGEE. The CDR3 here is CASSALPGQAGSPLHF. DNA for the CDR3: TGTGCCAGCAGCGCGCTACCGGGACAAGCGGGTTCACCCCTCCACTTT.

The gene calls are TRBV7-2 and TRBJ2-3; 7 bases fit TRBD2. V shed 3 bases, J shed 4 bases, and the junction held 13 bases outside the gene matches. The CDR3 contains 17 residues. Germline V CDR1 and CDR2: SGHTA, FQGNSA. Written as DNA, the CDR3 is TGTGCCAGCAGCTTGGGCGGGGGTCGGCTCGGGGCAGATACGCAGTATTTT. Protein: CASSLGGGRLGADTQYF.

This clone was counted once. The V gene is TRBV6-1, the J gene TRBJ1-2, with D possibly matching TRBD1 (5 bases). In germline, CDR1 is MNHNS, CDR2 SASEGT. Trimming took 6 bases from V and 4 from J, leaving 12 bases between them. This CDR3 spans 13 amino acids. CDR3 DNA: TGTGCCAGCAGGAGGGGACCGGGCTATGGCTACACCTTC. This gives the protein CASRRGPGYGYTF.

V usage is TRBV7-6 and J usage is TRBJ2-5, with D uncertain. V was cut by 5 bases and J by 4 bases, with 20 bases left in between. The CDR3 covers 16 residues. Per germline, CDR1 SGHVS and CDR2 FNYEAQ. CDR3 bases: TGTGCCAGCAGCCTCACTGGGTTGGGCAGGATAGAGACCCAGTACTTC. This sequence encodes CASSLTGLGRIETQYF. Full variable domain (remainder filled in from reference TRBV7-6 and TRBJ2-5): GAGVSQSPRYKVTKRGQDVALRCDPISGHVSLYWYRQALGQGPEFLTYFNYEAQQDKSGLPNDRFSAERPEGSISTLTIQRTEQRDSAMYRCASSLTGLGRIETQYFGPGTRLLVL.

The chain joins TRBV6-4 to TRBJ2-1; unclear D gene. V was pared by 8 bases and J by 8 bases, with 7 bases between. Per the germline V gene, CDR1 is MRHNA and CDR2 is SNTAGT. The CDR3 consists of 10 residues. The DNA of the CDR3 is TGTGCCAGCCAGTGCGATGAGCAGTTCTTC. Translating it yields CASQCDEQFF.

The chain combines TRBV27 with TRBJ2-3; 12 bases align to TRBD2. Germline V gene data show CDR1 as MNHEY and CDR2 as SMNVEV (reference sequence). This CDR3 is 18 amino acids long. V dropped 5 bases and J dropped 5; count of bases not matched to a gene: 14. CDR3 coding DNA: TGTGCCAGCAGTCTAAGTGGGGCTAGCGGGGGGGCGAGAGATACGCAGTATTTT. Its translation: CASSLSGASGGARDTQYF.

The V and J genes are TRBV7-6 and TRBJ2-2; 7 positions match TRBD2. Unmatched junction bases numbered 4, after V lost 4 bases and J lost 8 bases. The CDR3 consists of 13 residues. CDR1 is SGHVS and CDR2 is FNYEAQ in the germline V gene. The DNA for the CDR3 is TGTGCCAGCAGCTCCCTAGCGGCTGGGGAGCTGTTTTTT. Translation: CASSSLAAGELFF.

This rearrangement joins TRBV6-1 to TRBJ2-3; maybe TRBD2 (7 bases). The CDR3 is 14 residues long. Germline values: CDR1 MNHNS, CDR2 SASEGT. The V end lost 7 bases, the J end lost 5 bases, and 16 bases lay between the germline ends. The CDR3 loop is CASIGGGAGDTQYF. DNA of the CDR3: TGTGCCAGCATCGGAGGGGGGGCTGGAGATACGCAGTATTTT.

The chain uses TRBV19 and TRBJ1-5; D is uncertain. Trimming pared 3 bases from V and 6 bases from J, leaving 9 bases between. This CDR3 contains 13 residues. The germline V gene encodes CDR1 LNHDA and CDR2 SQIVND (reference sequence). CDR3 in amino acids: CASSINFFQPQHF. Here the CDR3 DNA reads TGTGCCAGTAGTATTAACTTTTTTCAGCCCCAGCATTTT.

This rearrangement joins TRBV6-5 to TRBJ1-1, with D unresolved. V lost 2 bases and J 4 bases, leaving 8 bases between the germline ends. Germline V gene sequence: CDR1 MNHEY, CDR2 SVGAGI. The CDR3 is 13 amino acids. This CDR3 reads CASSYEGSTEAFF. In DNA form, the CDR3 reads TGTGCCAGCAGTTACGAAGGGAGCACTGAAGCTTTCTTT.

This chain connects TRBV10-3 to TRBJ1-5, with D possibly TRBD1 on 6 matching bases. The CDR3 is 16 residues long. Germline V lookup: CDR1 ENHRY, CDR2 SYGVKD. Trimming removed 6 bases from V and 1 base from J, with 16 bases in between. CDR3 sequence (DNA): TGTGCCATCAGCATCGACAGGTTAGGGAGCAATCAGCCCCAGCATTTT. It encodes CAISIDRLGSNQPQHF.

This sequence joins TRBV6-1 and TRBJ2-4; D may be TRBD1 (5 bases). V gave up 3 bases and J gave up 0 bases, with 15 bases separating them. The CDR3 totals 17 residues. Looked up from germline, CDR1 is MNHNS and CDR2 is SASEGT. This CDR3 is CASSDVGAGLAKNIQYF. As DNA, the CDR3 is TGTGCCAGCAGTGACGTTGGGGCAGGCCTAGCCAAAAACATTCAGTACTTC.

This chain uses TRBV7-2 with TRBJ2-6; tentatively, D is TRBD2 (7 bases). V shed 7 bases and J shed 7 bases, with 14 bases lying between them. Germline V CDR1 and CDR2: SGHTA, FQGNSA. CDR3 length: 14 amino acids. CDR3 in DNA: TGTGCCAGCACCCAGAGGGGGGGAGCCAACGTCCTGACTTTC. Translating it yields CASTQRGGANVLTF.

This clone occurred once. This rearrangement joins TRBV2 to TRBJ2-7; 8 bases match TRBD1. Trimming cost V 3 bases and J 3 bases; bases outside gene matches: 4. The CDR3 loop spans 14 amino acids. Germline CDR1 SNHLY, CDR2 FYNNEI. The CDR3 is CASSDQGANYEQYF. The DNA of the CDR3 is TGTGCCAGCAGTGATCAGGGGGCGAACTACGAGCAGTACTTC.

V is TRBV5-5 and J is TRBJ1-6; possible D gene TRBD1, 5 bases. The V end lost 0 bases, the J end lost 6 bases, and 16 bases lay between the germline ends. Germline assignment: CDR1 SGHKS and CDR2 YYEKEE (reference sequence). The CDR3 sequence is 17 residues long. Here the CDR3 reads CASSLGSAGGGNSPLHF. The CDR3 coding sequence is TGTGCCAGCAGCTTGGGATCGGCGGGGGGTGGTAATTCACCCCTCCACTTT.